This TCR beta chain stems from a study of OX40 agonist ivuxolimab in advanced cancers. TCRdb's table, derived via immunoSEQ multiplex PCR, lists solely in-frame clones and lacks some. In the table there are tens of thousands of clones, approximately 90% of which are singletons. The CDR3 extends over 15 amino acids. Looked up from germline, CDR1 is SGHRS and CDR2 is YFSETQ. V lost 4 bases and J lost 4, with 17 bases in between. The sequencing here drew on CD4+ or CD8+ T cells sorted from blood, taken in a trial of the OX40 agonist ivuxolimab. The chain combines TRBV5-1 with TRBJ1-1, with a possible D match to TRBD1 (6 bases). The source is an adult with an advanced solid tumor such as melanoma, head and neck, liver or kidney cancer. Here the CDR3 DNA reads TGCGCCAGCAGCGAGGGGGTGAGTGGAATCACTGAAGCTTTCTTT. Its protein is CASSEGVSGITEAFF.